The 21 T cell receptor beta chains given below trace back to one sample, sequenced in a study of blood T cell repertoires in COVID-19. Produced via immunoSEQ multiplex PCR; TCRdb's table is partial and in-frame only. Found here are around 160,000 clones, more than 70% of them singletons; the top ten hold under 15%. Sequenced material: peripheral blood. Receptor source: a man between 60 and 70 years old with active or convalescent COVID-19.

The rearrangement joins TRBV29-1 to TRBJ1-2; unclear D gene. The CDR3 length is 12 residues. V was clipped by 2 bases and J by 1 base, with 5 bases between them. The V gene's germline CDR1 is SQVTM and CDR2 ANQGSEA. This chain's CDR3 is CSVELSNYGYTF. The CDR3 DNA reads as TGCAGCGTTGAACTCAGTAACTATGGCTACACCTTC.

This clone was counted between two and nine times. The rearrangement links TRBV6-6 to TRBJ2-5; TRBD1 aligns across 8 bases. With V trimmed by 6 bases and J by 9 bases, 6 bases remained unmatched. Germline-derived CDR1 and CDR2 are MNHNY and SVGAGI (reference sequence). The CDR3 length is 12 residues. CDR3 DNA: TGTGCCAGCAGCATAACAGGGGGAGCCCAGTACTTC. Translation gives CASSITGGAQYF.

The chain has TRBV5-1 and TRBJ1-1; TRBD1 matches 9 bases. CDR3 length equals 14 residues. V lost 0 bases to trimming and J lost 8 bases; unmatched junction nucleotides: 5. The germline V gene encodes CDR1 SGHRS and CDR2 YFSETQ. The CDR3 coding sequence is TGCGCCAGCAGCTTGGTACAGGGGGCTCTCGAAGCTTTCTTT. It specifies CASSLVQGALEAFF.

The rearrangement joins TRBV18 to TRBJ2-7; D might be TRBD1 (5 bases). CDR3 size: 14 residues. Looked up from germline, CDR1 is KGHSH and CDR2 is LQKENI. The V end was cut by 0 bases, the J end by 0 bases, with 6 bases between. The CDR3 DNA reads TGTGCCAGCTCACCACCGGACACCTCCTACGAGCAGTACTTC. Residues: CASSPPDTSYEQYF. Complete variable domain (other parts from reference TRBV18 and TRBJ2-7): NAGVMQNPRHLVRRRGQEARLRCSPMKGHSHVYWYRQLPEEGLKFMVYLQKENIIDESGMPKERFSAEFPKEGPSILRIQQVVRGDSAAYFCASSPPDTSYEQYFGPGTRLTVT.

A remark on this clone: At one of its ends the junction is not consistent with the germline gene, which may arise from a read error. This rearrangement joins TRBV12-3 or TRBV12-4 to TRBJ2-4, with unresolved D. The CDR3 is 12 residues long. CDR3 coding DNA: TGTGCCAGCAGTGCCCCCTTTACACCCCTGAACTTC. Protein: CASSAPFTPLNF.

The rearrangement joins TRBV5-1 to TRBJ2-7; D gene uncertain. Germline CDR1 is SGHRS and CDR2 is YFSETQ. V dropped 5 bases and J dropped 4 bases, with 4 bases sitting between them. The CDR3 length is 10 residues. In DNA, the CDR3 is TGCGCCAGCAGGGAGTACGAGCAGTACTTC. Protein product: CASREYEQYF.

CDR3 nucleotide sequence: TGTGCCAGCAGCTCCCCACAGGGGGCGAGGTCTGGAGGCTACACCTTC. It specifies CASSSPQGARSGGYTF. This rearrangement joins TRBV28 to TRBJ1-2, with 9 nucleotides matching TRBD1. The CDR3 sequence is 16 residues long. After removal of 6 bases from V and 8 bases from J, the junction contained 16 bases not matched to a gene. Germline V gene data show CDR1 as MDHEN and CDR2 as SYDVKM.

The chain employs TRBV18 and TRBJ1-1; weak D call: TRBD1 (5 bases). This CDR3 region has 16 residues. Germline CDR1 KGHSH, CDR2 LQKENI. V gave up 0 bases and J gave up 1 base, with 12 bases separating them. In DNA, the CDR3 is TGTGCCAGCTCACCACCTGCCGGGGGTGAGAACACTGAAGCTTTCTTT. This translates into CASSPPAGGENTEAFF. The full variable domain, in which reference TRBV18 and TRBJ1-1 provide the parts outside the CDR3, is NAGVMQNPRHLVRRRGQEARLRCSPMKGHSHVYWYRQLPEEGLKFMVYLQKENIIDESGMPKERFSAEFPKEGPSILRIQQVVRGDSAAYFCASSPPAGGENTEAFFGQGTRLTVV.

The CDR3 region has the DNA TGTGCCAGCAGCCGCGCAAGCTTGAACACTGAAGCTTTCTTT. Translating gives CASSRASLNTEAFF. The V and J genes are TRBV3-1 (or the pseudogene TRBV3-2) and TRBJ1-1; D unclear. This CDR3 spans 14 amino acids. The germline V gene encodes CDR1 LGHDT and CDR2 YNNKEL (reference sequence). V was shortened by 4 bases and J by 0 bases, with 9 bases between the two germline ends.

This clone occurred a few times. V and J are TRBV27 and TRBJ2-2, with D possibly being TRBD2 (6 bases). With 5 bases removed from V and 1 base from J, the gap between germline ends came to 14 bases. CDR1 is MNHEY and CDR2 is SMNVEV in the germline V gene (reference sequence). The CDR3 covers 16 residues. The CDR3 DNA reads as TGTGCCAGCAGTCCCCTAACGGGAGTGAACACCGGGGAGCTGTTTTTT. It is translated as CASSPLTGVNTGELFF.

The rearrangement joins TRBV2 to TRBJ2-1; 13 bases match TRBD2. V was pared by 4 bases and J by 8 bases, with 5 bases of the junction left unmatched. The CDR3 runs to 15 residues. Looked up from germline, CDR1 is SNHLY and CDR2 is FYNNEI. CDR3 sequence reads: CASSAGTSGMDEQFF. The CDR3 DNA reads as TGTGCCAGCAGTGCCGGGACTAGCGGGATGGATGAGCAGTTCTTC.

This clone was recorded only once. This chain joins TRBV11-2 and TRBJ1-6, with no clear D. CDR1 is SGHAT and CDR2 is FQNNGV in the germline V gene. Trimming removed 1 base from V and 6 bases from J, with 10 bases in between. The CDR3 length is 15 residues. The CDR3, as DNA: TGTGCCAGCAGCTTAGGAGTTCTTTCTAATTCACCCCTCCACTTT. It codes for CASSLGVLSNSPLHF.

The chain combines TRBV7-2 with TRBJ1-5, with a possible D match to TRBD1 (5 bases). CDR1 is SGHTA, CDR2 FQGNSA, per germline. The CDR3 runs 17 residues. Trimming cost V 5 bases and J 6 bases, with 23 bases left between them. DNA of the CDR3: TGTGCCAGCAGCCGCGGGGGATGGCAGGGAGGTACTCAGCCCCAGCATTTT. This gives the protein CASSRGGWQGGTQPQHF. Based on the CDR3 plus reference TRBV7-2 and TRBJ1-5, the full variable domain is GAGVSQSPSNKVTEKGKDVELRCDPISGHTALYWYRQSLGQGLEFLIYFQGNSAPDKSGLPSDRFSAERTGGSVSTLTIQRTQQEDSAVYLCASSRGGWQGGTQPQHFGDGTRLSIL.

This clone was counted only a few times. The chain employs TRBV7-2 and TRBJ2-1; a possible D gene is TRBD2 (5 bases). Germline V lookup: CDR1 SGHTA, CDR2 FQGNSA. Deletions cut 4 bases from V and 2 bases from J, with 15 bases between. The CDR3 has 16 amino acids. CDR3 region: CASSSRGFPPYNEQFF. The CDR3 nucleotides are TGTGCCAGCAGCTCCCGCGGGTTCCCGCCCTACAATGAGCAGTTCTTC.

The chain joins TRBV5-1 to TRBJ2-7; TRBD1 agrees at 7 bases. Germline V lookup: CDR1 SGHRS, CDR2 YFSETQ. The CDR3 is 14 amino acids. Trimming removed 5 bases from V and 2 bases from J; junction bases left unmatched: 7. CDR3 nucleotides: TGCGCCAGCAGTTTCGGGACAGTTACCTACGAGCAGTACTTC. Its translation is CASSFGTVTYEQYF. Variable domain in full (rest from reference TRBV5-1 and TRBJ2-7): KAGVTQTPRYLIKTRGQQVTLSCSPISGHRSVSWYQQTPGQGLQFLFEYFSETQRNKGNFPGRFSGRQFSNSRSEMNVSTLELGDSALYLCASSFGTVTYEQYFGPGTRLTVT.

The gene calls are TRBV24-1 and TRBJ2-1; unclear D gene. V shed 3 bases and J shed 0 bases, with 14 bases lying between them. CDR1 KGHDR and CDR2 SFDVKD come from the germline V gene. The CDR3 totals 17 residues. CDR3 residues: CATSDPTEGGSYNEQFF. CDR3 sequence (DNA): TGTGCCACCAGTGATCCGACTGAAGGTGGCTCCTACAATGAGCAGTTCTTC.

The CDR3 reads CASRPAGGETQYF. DNA for the CDR3: TGTGCCAGCAGACCCGCAGGGGGAGAGACCCAGTACTTC. The J gene is TRBJ2-5, the V gene TRBV7-3; TRBD1 agrees at 7 bases. This CDR3 spans 13 amino acids. V lost 6 bases and J lost 4; bases outside the gene matches: 5. Germline CDR1 SGHTA, CDR2 FQGTGA.

The chain combines TRBV3-1 (or the pseudogene TRBV3-2) with TRBJ1-1; D gene unclear. CDR3 size: 14 residues. The V end lost 0 bases, the J end lost 1 base, and 6 bases lay between the germline ends. The germline gives CDR1 LGHDT, CDR2 YNNKEL (reference sequence). The DNA of the CDR3 is TGTGCCAGCAGCCAAGAGGCCACGAACACTGAAGCTTTCTTT. Translating gives CASSQEATNTEAFF.

In nucleotides, the CDR3 is TGTGCCAGCAGGACCTGGACTAGCGGGAGTGACGAGCAGTACTTC. Translation: CASRTWTSGSDEQYF. The chain recombines TRBV5-4 with TRBJ2-7; TRBD2 matches 13 bases. The CDR3 spans 15 residues. In germline, CDR1 is SGHNT, CDR2 YYREEE (reference sequence). The J segment lost 5 bases and the V segment lost 5 bases, leaving 7 bases of the junction unmatched.

The V gene is TRBV19, the J gene TRBJ2-7, with 8 bases lining up with TRBD2. From germline, CDR1 is LNHDA and CDR2 SQIVND (reference sequence). Trimming cost V 5 bases and J 3 bases; bases outside gene matches: 9. The CDR3 contains 15 residues. The CDR3 DNA reads as TGTGCCAGTAGTCTCCGGGGGGGAAGGGGCTACGAGCAGTACTTC. Translation gives CASSLRGGRGYEQYF. Together with reference TRBV19 and TRBJ2-7, the CDR3 gives the full variable domain: DGGITQSPKYLFRKEGQNVTLSCEQNLNHDAMYWYRQDPGQGLRLIYYSQIVNDFQKGDIAEGYSVSREKKESFPLTVTSAQKNPTAFYLCASSLRGGRGYEQYFGPGTRLTVT.

The chain uses TRBV27 and TRBJ2-1, with 13 bases matching TRBD2. V was pared by 5 bases and J by 3 bases, with 10 bases of the junction left unmatched. The CDR3 has 18 amino acids. Germline-derived CDR1 and CDR2 are MNHEY and SMNVEV (reference sequence). As DNA, the CDR3 is TGTGCCAGCAGTCGCGTAGGACTAGCGGGAGATAGCTACAATGAGCAGTTCTTC. This translates into CASSRVGLAGDSYNEQFF.